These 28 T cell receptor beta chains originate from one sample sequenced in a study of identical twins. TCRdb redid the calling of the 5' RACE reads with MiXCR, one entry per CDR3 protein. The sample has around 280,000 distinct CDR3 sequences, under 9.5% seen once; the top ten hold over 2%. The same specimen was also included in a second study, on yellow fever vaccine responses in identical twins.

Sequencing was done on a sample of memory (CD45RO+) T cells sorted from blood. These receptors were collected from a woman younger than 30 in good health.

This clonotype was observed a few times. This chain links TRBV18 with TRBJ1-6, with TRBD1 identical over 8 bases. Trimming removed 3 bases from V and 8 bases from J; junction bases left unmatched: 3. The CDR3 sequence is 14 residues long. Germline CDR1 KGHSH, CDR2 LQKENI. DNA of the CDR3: TGTGCCAGCTCACCGGACAGGGTTGATTCACCCCTCCACTTT. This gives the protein CASSPDRVDSPLHF. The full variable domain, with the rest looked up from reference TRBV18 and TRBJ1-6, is NAGVMQNPRHLVRRRGQEARLRCSPMKGHSHVYWYRQLPEEGLKFMVYLQKENIIDESGMPKERFSAEFPKEGPSILRIQQVVRGDSAAYFCASSPDRVDSPLHFGNGTRLTVT.

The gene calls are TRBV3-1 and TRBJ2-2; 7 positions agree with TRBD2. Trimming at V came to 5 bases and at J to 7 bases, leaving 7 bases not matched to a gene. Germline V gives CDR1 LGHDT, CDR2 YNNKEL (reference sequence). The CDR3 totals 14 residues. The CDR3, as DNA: TGTGCCAGCAGCATCCGGGGAGGGTACGGGGAGCTGTTTTTT. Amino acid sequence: CASSIRGGYGELFF.

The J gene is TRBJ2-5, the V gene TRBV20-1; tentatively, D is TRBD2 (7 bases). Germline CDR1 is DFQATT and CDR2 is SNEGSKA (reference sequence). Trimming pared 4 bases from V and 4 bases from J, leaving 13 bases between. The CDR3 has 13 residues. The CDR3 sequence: CSAIGGPGETQYF. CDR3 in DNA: TGCAGTGCTATCGGGGGGCCAGGAGAGACCCAGTACTTC.

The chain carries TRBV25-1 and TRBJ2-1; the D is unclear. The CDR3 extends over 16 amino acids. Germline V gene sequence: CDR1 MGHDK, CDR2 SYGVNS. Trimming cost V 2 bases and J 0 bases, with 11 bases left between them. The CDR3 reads CASSEAGRSSYNEQFF. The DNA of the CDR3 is TGTGCCAGCAGTGAAGCCGGACGGAGCTCCTACAATGAGCAGTTCTTC. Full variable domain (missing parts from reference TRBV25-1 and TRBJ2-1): EADIYQTPRYLVIGTGKKITLECSQTMGHDKMYWYQQDPGMELHLIHYSYGVNSTEKGDLSSESTVSRIRTEHFPLTLESARPSHTSQYLCASSEAGRSSYNEQFFGPGTRLTVL.

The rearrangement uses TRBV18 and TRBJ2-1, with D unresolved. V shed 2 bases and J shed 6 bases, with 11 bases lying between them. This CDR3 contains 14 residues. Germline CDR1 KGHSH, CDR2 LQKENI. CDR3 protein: CASSPENLLNEQFF. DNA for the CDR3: TGTGCCAGCTCACCAGAGAACCTACTCAATGAGCAGTTCTTC. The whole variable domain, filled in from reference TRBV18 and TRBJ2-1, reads NAGVMQNPRHLVRRRGQEARLRCSPMKGHSHVYWYRQLPEEGLKFMVYLQKENIIDESGMPKERFSAEFPKEGPSILRIQQVVRGDSAAYFCASSPENLLNEQFFGPGTRLTVL.

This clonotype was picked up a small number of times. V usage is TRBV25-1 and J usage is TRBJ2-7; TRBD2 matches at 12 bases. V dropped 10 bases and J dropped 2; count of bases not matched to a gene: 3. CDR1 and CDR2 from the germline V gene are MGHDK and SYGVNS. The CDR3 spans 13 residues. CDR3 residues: CATGLAGTYEQYF. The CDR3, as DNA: TGTGCCACCGGACTAGCGGGGACCTACGAGCAGTACTTC.

Here the CDR3 reads CASSEVAGNSPLHF. The CDR3 bases are TGTGCCAGCAGTGAAGTCGCAGGAAATTCACCCCTCCACTTT. This chain connects TRBV2 to TRBJ1-6; D call uncertain. CDR1 and CDR2 from the germline V gene are SNHLY and FYNNEI. The CDR3 consists of 14 residues. Trimming left V 1 base short and J 7 bases short, with 8 bases between.

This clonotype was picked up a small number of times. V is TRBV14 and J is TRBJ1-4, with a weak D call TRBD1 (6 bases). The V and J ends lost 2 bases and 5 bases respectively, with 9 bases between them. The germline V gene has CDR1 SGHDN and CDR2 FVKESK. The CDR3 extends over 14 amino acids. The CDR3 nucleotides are TGTGCCAGCAGCCAATACAGGGCCAATGAAAAACTGTTTTTT. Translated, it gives CASSQYRANEKLFF.

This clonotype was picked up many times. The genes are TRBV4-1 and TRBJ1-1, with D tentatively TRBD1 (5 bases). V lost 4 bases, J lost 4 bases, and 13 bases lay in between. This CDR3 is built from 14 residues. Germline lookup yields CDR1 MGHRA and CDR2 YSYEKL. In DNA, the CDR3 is TGCGCCAGCAGCCGATCCGGGACCGGCACTGAAGCTTTCTTT. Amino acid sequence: CASSRSGTGTEAFF.

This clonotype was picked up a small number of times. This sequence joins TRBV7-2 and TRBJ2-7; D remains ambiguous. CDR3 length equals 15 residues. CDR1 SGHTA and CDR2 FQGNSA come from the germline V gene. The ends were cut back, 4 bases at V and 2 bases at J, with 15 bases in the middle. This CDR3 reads CASSYGRQTTYEQYF. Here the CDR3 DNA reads TGTGCCAGCAGCTATGGTCGACAAACCACCTACGAGCAGTACTTC. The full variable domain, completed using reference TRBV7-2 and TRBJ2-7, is GAGVSQSPSNKVTEKGKDVELRCDPISGHTALYWYRQSLGQGLEFLIYFQGNSAPDKSGLPSDRFSAERTGGSVSTLTIQRTQQEDSAVYLCASSYGRQTTYEQYFGPGTRLTVT.

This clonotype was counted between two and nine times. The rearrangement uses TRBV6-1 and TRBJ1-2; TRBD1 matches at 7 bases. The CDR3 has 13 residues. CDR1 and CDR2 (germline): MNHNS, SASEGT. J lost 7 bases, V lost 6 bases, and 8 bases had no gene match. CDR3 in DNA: TGTGCCAGCAGCCAGGGGGTCGTTTTTGGCTACACCTTC. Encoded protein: CASSQGVVFGYTF.

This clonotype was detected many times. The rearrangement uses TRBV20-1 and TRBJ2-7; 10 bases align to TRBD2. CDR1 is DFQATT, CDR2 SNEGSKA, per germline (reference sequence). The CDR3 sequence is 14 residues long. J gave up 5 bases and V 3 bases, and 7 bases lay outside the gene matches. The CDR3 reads CSASFLAGVNEQYF. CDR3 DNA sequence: TGCAGTGCTAGTTTCCTAGCGGGAGTGAACGAGCAGTACTTC.

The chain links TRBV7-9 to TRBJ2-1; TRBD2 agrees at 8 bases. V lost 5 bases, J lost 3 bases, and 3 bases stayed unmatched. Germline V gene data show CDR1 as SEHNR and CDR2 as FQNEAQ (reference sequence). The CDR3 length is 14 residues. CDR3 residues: CASSQSGSYNEQFF. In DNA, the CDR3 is TGTGCCAGCAGCCAAAGCGGGAGCTACAATGAGCAGTTCTTC. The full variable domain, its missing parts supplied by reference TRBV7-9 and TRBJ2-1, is DTGVSQNPRHKITKRGQNVTFRCDPISEHNRLYWYRQTLGQGPEFLTYFQNEAQLEKSRLLSDRFSAERPKGSFSTLEIQRTEQGDSAMYLCASSQSGSYNEQFFGPGTRLTVL.

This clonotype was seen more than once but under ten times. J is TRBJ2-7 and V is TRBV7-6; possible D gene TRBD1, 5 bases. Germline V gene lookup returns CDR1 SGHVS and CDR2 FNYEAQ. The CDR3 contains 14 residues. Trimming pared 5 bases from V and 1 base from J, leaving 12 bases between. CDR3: CASSQGHNSYEQYV. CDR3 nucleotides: TGTGCCAGCAGCCAAGGACATAATTCCTACGAGCAGTACGTC.

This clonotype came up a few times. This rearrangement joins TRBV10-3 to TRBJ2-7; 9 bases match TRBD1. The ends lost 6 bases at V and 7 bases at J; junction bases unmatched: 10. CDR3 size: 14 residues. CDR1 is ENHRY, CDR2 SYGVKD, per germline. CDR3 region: CAISGQGSLGEQYV. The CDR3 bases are TGTGCCATCAGCGGACAGGGGTCCTTGGGGGAGCAGTACGTC.

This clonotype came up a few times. The CDR3, as DNA: TGCGCCAGCAGTGCGCGGGGTTTTACCTACGAGCAGTACTTC. It yields the protein CASSARGFTYEQYF. V gene TRBV10-2 combines with J gene TRBJ2-7; D is possibly TRBD2 (6 bases). This CDR3 is built from 14 residues. Germline CDR1 WSHSY, CDR2 SAAADI. V was pared by 4 bases and J by 2 bases, with 12 bases between.

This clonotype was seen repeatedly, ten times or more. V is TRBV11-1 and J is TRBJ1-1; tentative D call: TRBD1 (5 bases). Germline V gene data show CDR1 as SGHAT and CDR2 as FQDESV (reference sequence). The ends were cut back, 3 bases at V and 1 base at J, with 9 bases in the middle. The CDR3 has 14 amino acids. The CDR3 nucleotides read TGTGCCAGCAGCTTCGGGGACCGGAACACTGAAGCTTTCTTT. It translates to CASSFGDRNTEAFF.

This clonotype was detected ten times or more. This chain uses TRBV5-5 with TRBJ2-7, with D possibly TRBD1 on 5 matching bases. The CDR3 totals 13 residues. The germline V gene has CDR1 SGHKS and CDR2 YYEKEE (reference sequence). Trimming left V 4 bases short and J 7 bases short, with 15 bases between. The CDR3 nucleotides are TGTGCCAGCAGCCCCCGACAGTCGCGGGAGCAGTACTTC. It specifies CASSPRQSREQYF.

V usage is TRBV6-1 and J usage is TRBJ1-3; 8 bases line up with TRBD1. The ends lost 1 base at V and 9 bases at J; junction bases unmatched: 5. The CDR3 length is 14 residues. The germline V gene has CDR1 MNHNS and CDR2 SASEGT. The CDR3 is CASSEVRGLGTIYF. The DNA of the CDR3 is TGTGCCAGCAGTGAAGTCAGGGGGCTTGGCACCATATATTTT.

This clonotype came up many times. The CDR3 here is CSVDKSLRGTEAFF. The CDR3 coding sequence is TGCAGCGTTGACAAATCCCTGAGGGGGACCGAAGCTTTCTTT. The chain links TRBV29-1 to TRBJ1-1; TRBD1 is a possible D gene (6 bases). Trimming took 3 bases from V and 8 from J, leaving 19 bases between them. Germline lookup yields CDR1 SQVTM and CDR2 ANQGSEA. This CDR3 spans 14 amino acids.

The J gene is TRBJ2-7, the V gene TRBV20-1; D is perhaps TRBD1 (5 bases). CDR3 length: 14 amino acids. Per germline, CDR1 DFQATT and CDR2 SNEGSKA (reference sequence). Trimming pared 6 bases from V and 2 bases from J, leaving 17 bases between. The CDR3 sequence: CSAENSGSAYEQYV. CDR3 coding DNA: TGCAGTGCCGAGAATTCAGGGTCGGCCTACGAGCAGTACGTC.

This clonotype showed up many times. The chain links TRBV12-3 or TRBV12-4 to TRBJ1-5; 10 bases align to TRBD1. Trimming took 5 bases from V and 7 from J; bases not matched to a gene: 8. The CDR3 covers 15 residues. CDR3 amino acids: CASSLGQGSGQPQHF. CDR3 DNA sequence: TGTGCCAGCAGTCTGGGACAGGGGAGTGGGCAGCCCCAGCATTTT.

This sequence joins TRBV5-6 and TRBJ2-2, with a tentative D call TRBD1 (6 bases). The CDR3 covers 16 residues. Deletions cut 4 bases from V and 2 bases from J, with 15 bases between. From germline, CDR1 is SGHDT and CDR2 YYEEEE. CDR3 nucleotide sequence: TGTGCCAGCAGCAGGTCGGCAGGGGTCAACACCGGGGAGCTGTTTTTT. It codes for CASSRSAGVNTGELFF.

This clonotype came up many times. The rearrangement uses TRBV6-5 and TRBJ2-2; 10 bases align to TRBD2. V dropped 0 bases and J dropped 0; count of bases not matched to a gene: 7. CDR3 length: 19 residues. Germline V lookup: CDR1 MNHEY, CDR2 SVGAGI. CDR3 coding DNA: TGTGCCAGCAGTTACTCCCAGCGGGGGGGCCTCGCGAACACCGGGGAGCTGTTTTTT. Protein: CASSYSQRGGLANTGELFF.

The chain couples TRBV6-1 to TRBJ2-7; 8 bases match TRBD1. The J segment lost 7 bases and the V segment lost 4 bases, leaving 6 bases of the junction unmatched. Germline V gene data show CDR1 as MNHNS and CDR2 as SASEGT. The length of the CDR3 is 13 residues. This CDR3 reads CASSVDRASEQYF. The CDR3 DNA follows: TGTGCCAGCAGTGTGGACAGGGCGAGTGAGCAGTACTTC.

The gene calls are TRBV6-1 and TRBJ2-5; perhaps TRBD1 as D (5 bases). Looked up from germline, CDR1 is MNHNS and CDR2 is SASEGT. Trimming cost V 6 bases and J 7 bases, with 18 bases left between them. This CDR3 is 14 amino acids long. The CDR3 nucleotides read TGTGCCAGCAGGACGACGGACAAAGGGGTGACCCAGTACTTC. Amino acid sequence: CASRTTDKGVTQYF.

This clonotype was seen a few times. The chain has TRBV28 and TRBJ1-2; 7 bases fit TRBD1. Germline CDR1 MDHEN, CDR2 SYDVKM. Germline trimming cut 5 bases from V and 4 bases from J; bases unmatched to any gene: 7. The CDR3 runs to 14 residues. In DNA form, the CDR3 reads TGTGCCAGCAGTCCCACAGGGGCGACCTATGGCTACACCTTC. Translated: CASSPTGATYGYTF.

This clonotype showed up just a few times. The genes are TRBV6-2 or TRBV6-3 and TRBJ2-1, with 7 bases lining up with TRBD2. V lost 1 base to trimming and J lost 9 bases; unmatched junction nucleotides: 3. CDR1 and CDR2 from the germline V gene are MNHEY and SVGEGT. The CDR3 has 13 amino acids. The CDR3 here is CASSYWRGSEQFF. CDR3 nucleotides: TGTGCCAGCAGTTACTGGCGGGGGAGTGAGCAGTTCTTC.